The T cell receptor beta chain described here comes from a study of cytomegalovirus exposure and HLA in healthy donors. This clone has just a few counts. Its antigen is unidentified. Separation from the approximately 720-subject first cohort characterized the roughly 130-subject validation cohort, to which the donors belonged. From germline, CDR1 is SNHLY and CDR2 FYNNEI. V trimming: 6 bases; J trimming: 5 bases; junction bases outside the gene matches: 12. This CDR3 spans 15 amino acids. Overall study findings and caveats: Rarity marked most TCR sequences, yet some public TCRs occurred in many donors. TCR beta chains numbering more than 150 were designated cytomegalovirus-associated.

The data were produced by immunoSEQ multiplex PCR, yet TCRdb's version contains in-frame clones alone and is incomplete. Here the sample spans 300,000 or so clones, roughly 86% being singletons. Sequenced input: PBMCs. The rearrangement links TRBV2 to TRBJ1-2, with 7 bases aligning to TRBD1. The clonotype comes from a man aged 25 to 40 in good health and CMV-seronegative. Written as DNA, the CDR3 is TGTGCCAGCAGGCAGGAGGGGGCGAAAGGGTATGGCTACACCTTC. This encodes CASRQEGAKGYGYTF.